These 20 T cell receptor beta chains came from one sample sequenced in a study of vaccination and CD4 T cells after COVID-19. Their cognate antigens are unknown. CD4+ T cells that had been cultured provided DNA sequenced with the Oncomine TCR Beta short-read assay. TCRdb redid the calling of the PCR reads with MiXCR, one entry per CDR3 protein. Here the sample spans about 13,000 distinct CDR3 sequences, around 42% being singletons. Treatment here: approximately nine-day PBMC culture with coronavirus spike peptide pools or control peptides (ViraFEST assay). The sample in question was CD4+ T cells from blood, cultured in vitro, obtained before SARS-CoV-2 vaccination. These receptor sequences come from a human donor who had recovered from COVID-19.

Only one count was recorded for this clonotype. J is TRBJ2-3 and V is TRBV7-9; TRBD1 matches at 8 bases. CDR1 is SEHNR and CDR2 is FQNEAQ in the germline V gene (reference sequence). This CDR3 contains 15 residues. The ends lost 4 bases at V and 2 bases at J; junction bases unmatched: 5. CDR3 in amino acids: CASSSMGQVTDTQYF. In DNA, the CDR3 is TGTGCCAGCAGCTCGATGGGACAGGTCACAGATACGCAGTATTTT.

This sequence joins TRBV20-1 and TRBJ2-7; 7 nucleotides line up with TRBD1. The CDR3 has 13 amino acids. Germline V CDR1 and CDR2: DFQATT, SNEGSKA (reference sequence). Trimming took 4 bases from V and 7 from J; bases not matched to a gene: 10. As DNA, the CDR3 is TGCAGTGCTATAAGACAGGGATTGACTGAGCAGTACTTC. Translating it yields CSAIRQGLTEQYF.

The V call is TRBV6-2 or TRBV6-3, the J call TRBJ2-2; D possibly matches TRBD1 or TRBD2 (5 bases each). Germline-derived CDR1 and CDR2 are MNHEY and SVGEGT. V lost 8 bases to trimming and J lost 3 bases, with 10 bases between them. This CDR3 comprises 13 residues. The CDR3 DNA is TGTGCCAGCCTCACGGGGCACACCGGGGAGCTGTTTTTT. It is translated as CASLTGHTGELFF.

This clonotype was counted only a few times. The V call is TRBV7-2, the J call TRBJ1-2; maybe TRBD1 (5 bases). Trimming took off 1 base at V and 6 bases at J, with 12 bases between the two ends. Germline-derived CDR1 and CDR2 are SGHTA and FQGNSA. The CDR3 contains 14 residues. In DNA form, the CDR3 reads TGTGCCAGCAGCTTAGAGGCCAGGGTAAATGGCTACACCTTC. It codes for CASSLEARVNGYTF. Variable domain in full (rest from reference TRBV7-2 and TRBJ1-2): GAGVSQSPSNKVTEKGKDVELRCDPISGHTALYWYRQSLGQGLEFLIYFQGNSAPDKSGLPSDRFSAERTGGSVSTLTIQRTQQEDSAVYLCASSLEARVNGYTFGSGTRLTVV.

V usage is TRBV11-1 and J usage is TRBJ2-6; possible D gene TRBD1, 5 bases. The V gene lost 5 bases and the J gene lost 4 bases, with 15 bases spanning the gap. The CDR3 spans 16 residues. Per germline, CDR1 SGHAT and CDR2 FQDESV (reference sequence). Written as DNA, the CDR3 is TGTGCCAGCAGCCAATGGTCCAGGGCCGGGGCCAACGTCCTGACTTTC. Translating gives CASSQWSRAGANVLTF.

This clonotype was recorded a few times. V usage is TRBV20-1 and J usage is TRBJ2-3; no clear D gene. Germline V CDR1 and CDR2: DFQATT, SNEGSKA (reference sequence). V was shortened by 0 bases and J by 3 bases, with 1 base between the two germline ends. This CDR3 contains 11 residues. CDR3 in DNA: TGCAGTGCTAGAGATACAGATACGCAGTATTTT. Translating it yields CSARDTDTQYF.

This clonotype was counted only a few times. This sequence joins TRBV7-2 and TRBJ1-2; possible D gene TRBD1, 5 bases. The V end lost 0 bases, the J end lost 8 bases, and 19 bases lay between the germline ends. The germline V gene encodes CDR1 SGHTA and CDR2 FQGNSA. The CDR3 extends over 16 amino acids. CDR3 in amino acids: CASSLAGTGGREGYTF. CDR3 DNA: TGTGCCAGCAGCTTAGCTGGAACGGGGGGAAGGGAGGGCTACACCTTC.

This clonotype came up a few times. The V and J genes are TRBV19 and TRBJ1-5, with a possible D match to TRBD1 (5 bases). The CDR3 totals 13 residues. V lost 11 bases and J lost 1, with 12 bases in between. CDR1 is LNHDA and CDR2 is SQIVND in the germline V gene (reference sequence). The CDR3 region is CAAGDGSNQPQHF. In DNA, the CDR3 is TGTGCCGCCGGGGACGGGAGCAATCAGCCCCAGCATTTT.

V usage is TRBV7-6 and J usage is TRBJ1-3, with a possible D match to TRBD1 (6 bases). The germline V gene has CDR1 SGHVS and CDR2 FNYEAQ. The V end was cut by 0 bases, the J end by 4 bases, with 10 bases between. The CDR3 covers 15 residues. The CDR3 sequence: CASSLAGAGGNTIYF. CDR3 coding DNA: TGTGCCAGCAGCTTAGCGGGGGCAGGGGGAAACACCATATATTTT.

The V gene is TRBV6-2 or TRBV6-3, the J gene TRBJ1-5; the match to TRBD1 covers 7 bases. Germline V gene sequence: CDR1 MNHEY, CDR2 SVGEGT. This CDR3 has 15 amino acids. The trim removed 6 bases at V and 15 bases at J, leaving 20 bases unmatched. CDR3 nucleotide sequence: TGTGCCAGCAGGGGACGGAGACAGGGAGAGGAAGTTTGGCATTTT. This sequence encodes CASRGRRQGEEVWHF.

This clonotype was seen more than once but under ten times. CDR3 in DNA: TGTGCCACCAGTGACACCGGGACAGGGTGGAGCACAGATACGCAGTATTTT. This translates into CATSDTGTGWSTDTQYF. This chain joins TRBV24-1 and TRBJ2-3; the match to TRBD1 covers 9 bases. This CDR3 comprises 17 residues. Germline-derived CDR1 and CDR2 are KGHDR and SFDVKD. The V segment lost 4 bases and the J segment 0 bases; nucleotides outside the gene matches: 7.

A few counts support this clonotype. This chain uses TRBV5-5 with TRBJ2-1; perhaps TRBD2 as D (6 bases). The CDR3 has 15 residues. V was pared by 4 bases and J by 10 bases, with 21 bases between. Germline V CDR1 and CDR2: SGHKS, YYEKEE (reference sequence). The CDR3 protein is CASSQGMGLIGEQFF. In DNA, the CDR3 is TGTGCCAGCAGCCAAGGGATGGGACTTATCGGGGAGCAGTTCTTC. Filled out from reference TRBV5-5 and TRBJ2-1, the complete variable domain reads DAGVTQSPTHLIKTRGQQVTLRCSPISGHKSVSWYQQVLGQGPQFIFQYYEKEERGRGNFPDRFSARQFPNYSSELNVNALLLGDSALYLCASSQGMGLIGEQFFGPGTRLTVL.

The chain's CDR3 is CASSDRDRMREQYF. The DNA for the CDR3 is TGTGCCAGCAGCGACCGGGACAGGATGAGGGAGCAGTACTTC. The genes are TRBV7-6 and TRBJ2-7, with TRBD1 identical over 8 bases. Per germline, CDR1 SGHVS and CDR2 FNYEAQ. The CDR3 spans 14 residues. V shed 5 bases and J 7 bases; nucleotides not matched to a gene: 10.

The J gene is TRBJ1-2, the V gene TRBV6-1, with D possibly matching TRBD1 (5 bases). Germline loops: CDR1 MNHNS, CDR2 SASEGT. The CDR3 totals 15 residues. V dropped 5 bases and J dropped 4 bases, with 17 bases sitting between them. CDR3 bases: TGTGCCAGCAGTCCAGGGATGGGGTCCCTCTATGGCTACACCTTC. This sequence encodes CASSPGMGSLYGYTF.

This clonotype has just a few counts. DNA of the CDR3: TGCAGTGCTAGACCAACCGGGACGGCGGGCACCGGGGAGCTGTTTTTT. It yields the protein CSARPTGTAGTGELFF. This chain joins TRBV20-1 and TRBJ2-2; D might be TRBD1 or TRBD2, each matching 5 bases. Germline V gene sequence: CDR1 DFQATT, CDR2 SNEGSKA (reference sequence). V gave up 2 bases and J gave up 4 bases, with 17 bases separating them. CDR3 length equals 16 residues.

The chain employs TRBV6-1 and TRBJ1-6; TRBD1 aligns across 7 bases. CDR3 size: 14 residues. V shed 4 bases and J 13 bases; nucleotides not matched to a gene: 10. CDR1 and CDR2 from the germline V gene are MNHNS and SASEGT. The CDR3 DNA is TGTGCCAGCAGTGCAGAGGGGGCGAGGCTCCCCCTCCACTTT. It is translated as CASSAEGARLPLHF.

The chain recombines TRBV11-1 with TRBJ1-1; 7 nucleotides agree with TRBD1. Trimming took 6 bases from V and 6 from J; bases not matched to a gene: 13. The V gene's germline CDR1 is SGHAT and CDR2 FQDESV (reference sequence). The CDR3 consists of 15 residues. The CDR3 DNA is TGTGCCAGCAGACCAACTGACAGGGCGGGGTCTGAAGCTTTCTTT. It translates to CASRPTDRAGSEAFF.

V gene TRBV28 combines with J gene TRBJ2-7, with TRBD2 identical over 7 bases. V gave up 5 bases and J gave up 1 base; unmatched junction bases: 5. CDR1 and CDR2 (germline): MDHEN, SYDVKM. The CDR3 is made up of 14 amino acids. CDR3 residues: CASSPTSVSYEQYF. Here the CDR3 DNA reads TGTGCCAGCAGTCCCACTAGCGTTTCCTACGAGCAGTACTTC.

This clonotype was observed a handful of times. The chain links TRBV6-1 to TRBJ1-2; the match to TRBD1 covers 7 bases. In germline, CDR1 is MNHNS, CDR2 SASEGT. With 5 bases clipped from V and 5 bases from J, the junction kept 8 bases outside the gene matches. This CDR3 has 14 residues. The CDR3 DNA sequence: TGTGCCAGCAGTACAGGGGTAGTGGGTTATGGCTACACCTTC. Protein sequence: CASSTGVVGYGYTF.

The rearrangement uses TRBV12-3 or TRBV12-4 and TRBJ1-5, with D unclear. V was cut by 0 bases and J by 6 bases, with 9 bases left in between. There are 14 residues in the CDR3. CDR3 nucleotide sequence: TGTGCCAGCAGTTTAGCCGGAGTGGGTCAGCCCCAGCATTTT. Translation: CASSLAGVGQPQHF.